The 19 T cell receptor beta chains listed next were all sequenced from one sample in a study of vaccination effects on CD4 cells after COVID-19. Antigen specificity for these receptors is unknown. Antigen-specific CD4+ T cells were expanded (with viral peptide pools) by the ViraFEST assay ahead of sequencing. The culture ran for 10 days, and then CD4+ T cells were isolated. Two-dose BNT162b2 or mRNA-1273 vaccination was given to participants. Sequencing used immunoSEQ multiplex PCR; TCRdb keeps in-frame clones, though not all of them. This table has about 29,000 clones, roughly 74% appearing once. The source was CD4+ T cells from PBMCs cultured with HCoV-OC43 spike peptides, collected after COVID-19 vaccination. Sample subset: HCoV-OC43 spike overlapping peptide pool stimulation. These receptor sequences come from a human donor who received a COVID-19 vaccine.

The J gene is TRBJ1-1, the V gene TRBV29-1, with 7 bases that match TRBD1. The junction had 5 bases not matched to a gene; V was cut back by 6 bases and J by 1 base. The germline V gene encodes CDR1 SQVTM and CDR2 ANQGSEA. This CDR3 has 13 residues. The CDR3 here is CSVAGQTNTEAFF. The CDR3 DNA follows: TGCAGCGTAGCGGGACAGACGAACACTGAAGCTTTCTTT. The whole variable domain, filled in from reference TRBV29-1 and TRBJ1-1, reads SAVISQKPSRDICQRGTSLTIQCQVDSQVTMMFWYRQQPGQSLTLIATANQGSEATYESGFVIDKFPISRPNLTFSTLTVSNMSPEDSSIYLCSVAGQTNTEAFFGQGTRLTVV.

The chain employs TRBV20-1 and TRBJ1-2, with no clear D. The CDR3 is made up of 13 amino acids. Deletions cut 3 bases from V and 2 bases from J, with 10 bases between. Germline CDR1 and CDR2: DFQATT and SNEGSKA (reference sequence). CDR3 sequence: CSASTGMNYGYTF. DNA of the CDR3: TGCAGTGCTAGTACCGGGATGAACTATGGCTACACCTTC.

The CDR3, as DNA: TGCAGCGTAGATAGGGACAGCTATGGCTACACCTTC. Translated, it gives CSVDRDSYGYTF. This chain uses TRBV29-1 with TRBJ1-2; 7 bases line up with TRBD1. The germline V gene encodes CDR1 SQVTM and CDR2 ANQGSEA. The CDR3 contains 12 residues. Trimming removed 6 bases from V and 4 bases from J; junction bases left unmatched: 5.

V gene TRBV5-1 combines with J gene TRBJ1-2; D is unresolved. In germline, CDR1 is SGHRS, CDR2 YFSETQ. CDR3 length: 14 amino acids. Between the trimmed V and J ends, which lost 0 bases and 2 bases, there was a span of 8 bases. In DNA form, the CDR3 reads TGCGCCAGCAGCTTGGAGTGGGCAAACTATGGCTACACCTTC. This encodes CASSLEWANYGYTF.

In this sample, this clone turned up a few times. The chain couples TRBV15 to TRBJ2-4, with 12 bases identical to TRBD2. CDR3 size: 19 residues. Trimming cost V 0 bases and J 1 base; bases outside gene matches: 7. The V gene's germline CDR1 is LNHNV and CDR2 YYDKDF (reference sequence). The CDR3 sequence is CATSRDSTSGRIAKNIQYF. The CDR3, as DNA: TGTGCCACCAGCAGAGATAGTACTAGCGGGAGGATCGCCAAAAACATTCAGTACTTC.

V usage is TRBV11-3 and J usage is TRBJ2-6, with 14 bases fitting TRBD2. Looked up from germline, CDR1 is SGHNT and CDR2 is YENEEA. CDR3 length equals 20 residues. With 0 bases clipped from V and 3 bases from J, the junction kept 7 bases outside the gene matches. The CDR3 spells CASSLEGSGLAGDGANVLTF. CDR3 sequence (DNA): TGTGCCAGCAGCTTAGAGGGTTCGGGACTAGCGGGAGATGGGGCCAACGTCCTGACTTTC.

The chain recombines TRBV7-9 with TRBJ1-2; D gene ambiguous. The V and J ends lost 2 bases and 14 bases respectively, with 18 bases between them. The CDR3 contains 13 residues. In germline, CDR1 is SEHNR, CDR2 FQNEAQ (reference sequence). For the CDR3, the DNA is TGTGCCAGCAGCTTAATGCTTGGCGGACCTCCTACCTTC. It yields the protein CASSLMLGGPPTF.

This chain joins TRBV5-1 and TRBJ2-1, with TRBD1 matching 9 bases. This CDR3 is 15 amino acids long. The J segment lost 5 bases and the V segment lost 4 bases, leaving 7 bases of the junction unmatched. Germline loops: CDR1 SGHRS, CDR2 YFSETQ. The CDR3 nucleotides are TGCGCCAGCAGCATTGGGACAGGGCAGAACAATGAGCAGTTCTTC. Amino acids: CASSIGTGQNNEQFF. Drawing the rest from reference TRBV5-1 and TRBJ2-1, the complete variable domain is KAGVTQTPRYLIKTRGQQVTLSCSPISGHRSVSWYQQTPGQGLQFLFEYFSETQRNKGNFPGRFSGRQFSNSRSEMNVSTLELGDSALYLCASSIGTGQNNEQFFGPGTRLTVL.

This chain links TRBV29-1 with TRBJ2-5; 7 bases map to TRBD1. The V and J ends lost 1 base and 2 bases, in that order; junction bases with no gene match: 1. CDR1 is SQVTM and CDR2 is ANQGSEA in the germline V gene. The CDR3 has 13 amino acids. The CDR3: CSVEGDRQETQYF. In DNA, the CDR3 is TGCAGCGTTGAAGGGGACAGACAAGAGACCCAGTACTTC.

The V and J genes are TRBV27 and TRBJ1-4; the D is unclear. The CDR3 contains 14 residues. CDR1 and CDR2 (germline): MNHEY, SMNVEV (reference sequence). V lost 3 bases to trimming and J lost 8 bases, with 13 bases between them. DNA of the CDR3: TGTGCCAGCAGTTTTTTAGGGATGGGGGAAAAACTGTTTTTT. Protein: CASSFLGMGEKLFF.

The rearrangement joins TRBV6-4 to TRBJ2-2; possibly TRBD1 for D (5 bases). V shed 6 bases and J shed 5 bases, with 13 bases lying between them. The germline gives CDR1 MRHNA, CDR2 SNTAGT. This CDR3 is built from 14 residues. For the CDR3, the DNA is TGTGCCAGCAGCCCTCGACCAGGGACCGGGGAGCTGTTTTTT. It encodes CASSPRPGTGELFF.

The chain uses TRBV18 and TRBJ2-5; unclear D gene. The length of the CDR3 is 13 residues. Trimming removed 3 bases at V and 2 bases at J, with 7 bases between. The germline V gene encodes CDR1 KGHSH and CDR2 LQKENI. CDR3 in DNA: TGTGCCAGCTCACCCGGCAATCAAGAGACCCAGTACTTC. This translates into CASSPGNQETQYF.

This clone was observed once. The CDR3 reads CASSLRADPRGYTF. Written as DNA, the CDR3 is TGTGCCAGCAGTCTCAGGGCGGATCCTAGGGGCTACACCTTC. The rearrangement links TRBV6-5 to TRBJ1-2; the D gene is possibly TRBD1 (5 bases). This CDR3 region has 14 residues. V lost 5 bases to trimming and J lost 8 bases, with 18 bases between them. The V gene's germline CDR1 is MNHEY and CDR2 SVGAGI.

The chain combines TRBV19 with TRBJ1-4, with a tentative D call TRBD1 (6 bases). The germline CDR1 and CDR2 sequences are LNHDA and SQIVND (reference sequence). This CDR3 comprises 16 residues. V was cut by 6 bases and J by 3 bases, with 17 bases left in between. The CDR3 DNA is TGTGCCAGTAGCCGAACCCCACAGGGTTCTAATGAAAAACTGTTTTTT. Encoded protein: CASSRTPQGSNEKLFF.

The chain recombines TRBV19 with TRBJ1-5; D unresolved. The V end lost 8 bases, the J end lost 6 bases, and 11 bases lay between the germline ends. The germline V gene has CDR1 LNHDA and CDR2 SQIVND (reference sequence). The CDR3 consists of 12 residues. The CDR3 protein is CASLYGCQPQHF. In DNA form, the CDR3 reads TGTGCCAGTCTCTACGGTTGTCAGCCCCAGCATTTT.

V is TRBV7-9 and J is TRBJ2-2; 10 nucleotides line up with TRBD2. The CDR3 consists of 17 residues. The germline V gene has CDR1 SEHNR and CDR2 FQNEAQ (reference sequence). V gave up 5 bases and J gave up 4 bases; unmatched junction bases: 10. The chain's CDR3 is CASSPRQREGLTGELFF. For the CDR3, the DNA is TGTGCCAGCAGCCCTCGGCAGCGGGAGGGCCTCACCGGGGAGCTGTTTTTT.

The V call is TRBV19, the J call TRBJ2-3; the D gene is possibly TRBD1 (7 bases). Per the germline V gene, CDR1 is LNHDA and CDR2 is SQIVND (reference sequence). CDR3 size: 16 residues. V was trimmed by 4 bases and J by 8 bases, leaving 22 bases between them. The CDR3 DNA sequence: TGTGCCAGTAGTAAAACCCCCGAGGGGGCGGAGGGTACGCAGTATTTT. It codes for CASSKTPEGAEGTQYF.

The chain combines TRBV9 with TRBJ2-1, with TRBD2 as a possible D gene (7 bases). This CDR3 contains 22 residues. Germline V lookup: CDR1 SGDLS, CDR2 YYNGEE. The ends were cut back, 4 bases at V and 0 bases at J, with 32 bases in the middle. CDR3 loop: CASSPTHRRGGSGGTSYNEQFF. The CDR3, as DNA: TGTGCCAGCAGCCCGACCCACAGGAGGGGGGGGAGTGGGGGGACCTCCTACAATGAGCAGTTCTTC. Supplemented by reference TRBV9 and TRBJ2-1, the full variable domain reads DSGVTQTPKHLITATGQRVTLRCSPRSGDLSVYWYQQSLDQGLQFLIQYYNGEERAKGNILERFSAQQFPDLHSELNLSSLELGDSALYFCASSPTHRRGGSGGTSYNEQFFGPGTRLTVL.

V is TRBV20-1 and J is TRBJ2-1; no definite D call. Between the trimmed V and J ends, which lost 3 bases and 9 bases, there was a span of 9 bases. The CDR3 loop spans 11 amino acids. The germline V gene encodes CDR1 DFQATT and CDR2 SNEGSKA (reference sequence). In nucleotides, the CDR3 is TGCAGTGCTAGGATAGGAGCTGAGCAGTTCTTC. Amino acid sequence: CSARIGAEQFF.